Described below is a single T cell receptor beta chain sequence and its context. Germline values: CDR1 LNHDA, CDR2 SQIVND (reference sequence). V shed 3 bases and J shed 6 bases, with 11 bases lying between them. The CDR3 sequence is 13 residues long. From blood CD8+ and CD4+ T cells, the TCR beta chain was sequenced. TEMRA cells were FACS-enriched, and CD8+ and CD4+ T cells were isolated negatively. This entry belongs to a study of CD8 T cells in Susac syndrome. About the study: Sequencing included Susac syndrome patients, roughly six of them with active disease and about eight in remission. Patients with Susac syndrome, at blood draw, were therapy-naive, on corticosteroids, or on intravenous immunoglobulin alone.

Random hexamers were used to reverse transcribe an amount of roughly 0.45 to 1 ug RNA. Each CDR3 protein is one row after TCRdb ran MiXCR on the immunoSEQ multiplex PCR reads. This sample has about 180,000 distinct CDR3 sequences, with roughly 94% found just once. Sequencing used CD4+ T cells from PBMCs. The sequence was obtained from a human donor with Susac syndrome. The chain has TRBV19 and TRBJ1-1; D unclear. The DNA for the CDR3 is TGTGCCAGTAGTATCTCGGCATTCTCTGAAGCTTTCTTT. Translated: CASSISAFSEAFF.